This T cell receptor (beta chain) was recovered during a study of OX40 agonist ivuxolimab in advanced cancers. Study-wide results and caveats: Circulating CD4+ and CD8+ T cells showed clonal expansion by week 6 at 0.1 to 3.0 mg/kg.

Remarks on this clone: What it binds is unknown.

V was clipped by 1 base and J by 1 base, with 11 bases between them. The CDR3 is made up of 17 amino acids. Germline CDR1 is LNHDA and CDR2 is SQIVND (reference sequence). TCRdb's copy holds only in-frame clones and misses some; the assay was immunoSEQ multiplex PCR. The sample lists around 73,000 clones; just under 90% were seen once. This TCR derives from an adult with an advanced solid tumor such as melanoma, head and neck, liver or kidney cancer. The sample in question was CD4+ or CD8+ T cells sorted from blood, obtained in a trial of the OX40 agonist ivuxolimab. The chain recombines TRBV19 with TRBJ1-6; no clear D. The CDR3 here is CASSIGDYGSYNSPLHF. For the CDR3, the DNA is TGTGCCAGTAGTATAGGCGATTATGGGTCCTATAATTCACCCCTCCACTTT.